This T cell receptor beta chain was recorded in a study of immune cell composition in non-small cell lung cancer. The CDR3 covers 14 residues. Unmatched junction bases numbered 8, after V lost 5 bases and J lost 6 bases. CDR1 and CDR2 (germline): MNHEY, SVGAGI. The study's findings and limits: Tumour TCR-beta clonality was not significantly tied to smoking pack-years. Overall clonality, unlike maximal tumour-associated clone frequency, did not predict TIL reactivity.

The repertoire was sequenced with immunoSEQ multiplex PCR; TCRdb's copy has only in-frame clones and lacks some. The sample consists of 1,300 to 1,500 clones, more than 70% of them appearing once. This clone has a handful of counts. Its target is unknown. The sequenced material came from lung tumor tissue. The TCR sequence derives from a human donor with non-small cell lung cancer. This rearrangement joins TRBV6-5 to TRBJ1-2, with 8 nucleotides matching TRBD1. The CDR3 DNA is TGTGCCAGCAGTACTGGACCCAGGGGGCATGGCTACACCTTC. This encodes CASSTGPRGHGYTF.